The 4 T cell receptor beta chains listed next were all sequenced from one sample in a study of early T cells in non-severe SARS-CoV-2 infection (dated by TCRdb to the early 2020s). Receptors were amplified or captured by 5' RACE. Sequencing instrument: NextSeq 500. Through fastp at Q25 and MiXCR, TCRdb rebuilt clones from the public reads, retaining in-frame beta chains. Rows with one shared CDR3 protein collapse into an entry with the most common genes and DNA. The sample records some 85,000 distinct CDR3 sequences, around 15% of which are singletons. The top ten clonotypes cover about 1.4% of the sample. The sequencing input was whole blood. The origin of the receptors is an adult who was a healthcare worker with PCR-confirmed SARS-CoV-2 infection or an uninfected control (not recorded which).

This rearrangement joins TRBV6-5 to TRBJ1-2; D might be TRBD1 (6 bases). Looked up from germline, CDR1 is MNHEY and CDR2 is SVGAGI. V was trimmed by 2 bases and J by 4 bases, leaving 17 bases between them. CDR3 size: 16 residues. The CDR3 DNA is TGTGCCAGCAGTTACGGAACCGGACAGCCAATCTATGGCTACACCTTC. Translated: CASSYGTGQPIYGYTF.

The chain combines TRBV9 with TRBJ2-7, with 10 bases lining up with TRBD2. The junction had 8 bases not matched to a gene; V was cut back by 7 bases and J by 1 base. CDR3 size: 15 residues. In germline, CDR1 is SGDLS, CDR2 YYNGEE. The CDR3 loop reads CASLNRTSGSYEQYF. The CDR3 region has the DNA TGTGCCAGCCTGAATCGGACTAGCGGTTCCTACGAGCAGTACTTC.

The chain links TRBV28 to TRBJ2-1, with unresolved D. The CDR3 totals 13 residues. Germline V lookup: CDR1 MDHEN, CDR2 SYDVKM. The V gene lost 4 bases and the J gene lost 10 bases, with 14 bases spanning the gap. The CDR3, as DNA: TGTGCCAGCAGTTCCCCTCCGTTGAGCGAGCAGTTCTTC. Amino acid sequence: CASSSPPLSEQFF.

The chain couples TRBV7-9 to TRBJ2-2, with a tentative D call TRBD1 (5 bases). Germline V gene lookup returns CDR1 SEHNR and CDR2 FQNEAQ (reference sequence). This CDR3 has 13 residues. The V and J ends lost 7 bases and 7 bases respectively, with 13 bases between them. DNA of the CDR3: TGTGCCAGCACCTTGCAGGGCATCGGGGAGCTGTTTTTT. Its translation: CASTLQGIGELFF.